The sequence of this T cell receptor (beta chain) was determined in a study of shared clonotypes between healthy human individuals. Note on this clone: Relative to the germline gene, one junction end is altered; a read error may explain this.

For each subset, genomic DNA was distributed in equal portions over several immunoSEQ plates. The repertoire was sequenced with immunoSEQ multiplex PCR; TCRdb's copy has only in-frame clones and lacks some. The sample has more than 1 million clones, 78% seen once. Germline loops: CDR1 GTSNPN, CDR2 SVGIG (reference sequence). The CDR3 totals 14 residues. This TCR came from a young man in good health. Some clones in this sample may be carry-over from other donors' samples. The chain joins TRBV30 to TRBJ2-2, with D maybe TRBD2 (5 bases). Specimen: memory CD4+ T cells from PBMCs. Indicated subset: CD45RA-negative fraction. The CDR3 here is CAWSPGQGPRGAVF. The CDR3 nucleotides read TGTGCCTGGAGCCCGGGTCAAGGGCCCCGGGGAGCTGTTTTT.